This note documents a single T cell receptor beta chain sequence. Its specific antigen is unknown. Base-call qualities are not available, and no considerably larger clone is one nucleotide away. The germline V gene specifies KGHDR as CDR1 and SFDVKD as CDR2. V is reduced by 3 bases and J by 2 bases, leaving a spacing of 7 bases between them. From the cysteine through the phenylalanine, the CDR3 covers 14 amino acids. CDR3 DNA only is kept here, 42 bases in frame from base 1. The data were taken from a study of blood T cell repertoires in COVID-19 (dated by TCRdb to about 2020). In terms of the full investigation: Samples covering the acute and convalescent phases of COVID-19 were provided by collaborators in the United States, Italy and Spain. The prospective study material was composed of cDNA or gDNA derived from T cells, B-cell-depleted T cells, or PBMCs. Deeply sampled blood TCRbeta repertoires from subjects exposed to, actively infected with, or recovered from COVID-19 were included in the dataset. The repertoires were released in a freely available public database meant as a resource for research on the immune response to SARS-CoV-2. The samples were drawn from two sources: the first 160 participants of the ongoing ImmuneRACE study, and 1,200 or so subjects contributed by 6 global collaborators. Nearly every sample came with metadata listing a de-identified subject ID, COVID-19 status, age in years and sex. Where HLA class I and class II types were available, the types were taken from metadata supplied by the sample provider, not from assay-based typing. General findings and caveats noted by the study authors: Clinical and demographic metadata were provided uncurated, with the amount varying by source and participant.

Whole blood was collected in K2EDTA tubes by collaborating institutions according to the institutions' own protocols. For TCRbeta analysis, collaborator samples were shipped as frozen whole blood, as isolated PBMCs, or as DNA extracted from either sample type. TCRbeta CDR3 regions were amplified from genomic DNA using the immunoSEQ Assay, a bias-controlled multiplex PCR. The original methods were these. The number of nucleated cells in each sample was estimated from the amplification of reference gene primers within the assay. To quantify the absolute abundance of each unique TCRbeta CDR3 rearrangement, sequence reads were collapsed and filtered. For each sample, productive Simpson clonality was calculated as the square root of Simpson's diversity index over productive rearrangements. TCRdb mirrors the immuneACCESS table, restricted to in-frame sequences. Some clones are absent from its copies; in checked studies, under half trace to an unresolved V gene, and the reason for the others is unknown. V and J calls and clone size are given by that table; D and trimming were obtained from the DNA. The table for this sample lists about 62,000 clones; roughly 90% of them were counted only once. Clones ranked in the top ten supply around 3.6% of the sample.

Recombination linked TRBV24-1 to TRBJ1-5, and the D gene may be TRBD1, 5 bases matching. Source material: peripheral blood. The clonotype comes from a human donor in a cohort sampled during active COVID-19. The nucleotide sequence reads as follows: TGTGCCACCAGTGATCGGGGGGGCAATCAGCCCCAGCATTTT. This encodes CATSDRGGNQPQHF.